In its sample, the clone carrying this T cell receptor beta chain was seen a few times. The source of the sample is a study of T-cell memory formation after mild COVID-19. There are 15 residues in the CDR3. V gave up 6 bases and J gave up 4 bases, with 16 bases separating them. CDR1 and CDR2 (germline): MNHNY, SVGAGI (reference sequence). TCRdb ran MiXCR on the 5' RACE reads and lists one entry per CDR3 protein. This table has under 300,000 distinct CDR3 sequences, roughly 8% appearing once. Sequencing was carried out using PBMCs or a T cell subset sorted from them (not recorded which). The sequence was collected from a man younger than 30 who had mild COVID-19 (a few samples of this study predate the infection). Cell type and time point are not known. The V gene is TRBV6-6, the J gene TRBJ2-1; the D is unclear. In DNA, the CDR3 is TGTGCCAGCAGCTCTCAGTCCGGGTGGTACAATGAGCAGTTCTTC. Translated, it gives CASSSQSGWYNEQFF.